Below, 21 T cell receptor beta chains from the same sample are listed, as sequenced in a study of blood T cell repertoires in COVID-19. Sequencing was performed with immunoSEQ multiplex PCR; in TCRdb, only in-frame clones are kept and a portion is missing. This table holds approximately 210,000 clones, approximately 86% found once. Specimen: peripheral blood. The receptor set was obtained from a man aged 60 to 75 with COVID-19, enrolled during active disease.

This chain uses TRBV6-5 with TRBJ1-1, with D maybe TRBD1 (5 bases). Germline assignment: CDR1 MNHEY and CDR2 SVGAGI. Trimming took 7 bases from V and 6 from J, leaving 18 bases between them. CDR3 length equals 14 residues. This CDR3 reads CASTDTAGDPEAFF. For the CDR3, the DNA is TGTGCCAGCACGGATACGGCGGGGGACCCTGAAGCTTTCTTT.

This chain links TRBV7-7 with TRBJ2-1; 14 nucleotides match TRBD2. Germline CDR1 SSHAT, CDR2 FNYEAQ (reference sequence). V shed 3 bases, J shed 5 bases, and the junction held 3 bases outside the gene matches. This CDR3 has 16 residues. For the CDR3, the DNA is TGTGCCAGCAGCTTGGGGACTAGCGGGAGCAACAATGAGCAGTTCTTC. Residues: CASSLGTSGSNNEQFF. Filled out from reference TRBV7-7 and TRBJ2-1, the complete variable domain reads GAGVSQSPRYKVTKRGQDVTLRCDPISSHATLYWYQQALGQGPEFLTYFNYEAQPDKSGLPSDRFSAERPEGSISTLTIQRTEQRDSAMYRCASSLGTSGSNNEQFFGPGTRLTVL.

The rearrangement joins TRBV5-1 to TRBJ2-2; 7 nucleotides agree with TRBD2. The V segment lost 2 bases and the J segment 6 bases; nucleotides outside the gene matches: 16. The CDR3 sequence is 18 residues long. Germline CDR1 and CDR2: SGHRS and YFSETQ. In DNA form, the CDR3 reads TGCGCCAGCAGCTTACCCGGGAGGCCGGCGGGAGTCCCCGGGGAGCTGTTTTTT. This codes for CASSLPGRPAGVPGELFF.

The chain employs TRBV10-3 and TRBJ2-1; 7 bases are shared with TRBD1. V gave up 0 bases and J gave up 9 bases; unmatched junction bases: 8. CDR3 length equals 15 residues. The germline V gene has CDR1 ENHRY and CDR2 SYGVKD. In nucleotides, the CDR3 is TGTGCCATCAGTGAGTCAGGGGGCTCAGGGGGTGAGCAGTTCTTC. Translating it yields CAISESGGSGGEQFF.

The J gene is TRBJ1-1, the V gene TRBV30; 7 bases line up with TRBD1. Germline V lookup: CDR1 GTSNPN, CDR2 SVGIG (reference sequence). This CDR3 contains 13 residues. Trimming removed 7 bases from V and 0 bases from J; junction bases left unmatched: 5. As DNA, the CDR3 is TGTGCCTTTAGGGACAGCATGAACACTGAAGCTTTCTTT. Amino acid sequence: CAFRDSMNTEAFF.

The J gene is TRBJ1-5, the V gene TRBV2; maybe TRBD1 (5 bases). Trimming cost V 10 bases and J 0 bases, with 13 bases left between them. The length of the CDR3 is 14 residues. CDR1 and CDR2 from the germline V gene are SNHLY and FYNNEI. As DNA, the CDR3 is TGTGCCACGGGGGGAAGGGATAGCAATCAGCCCCAGCATTTT. Translation gives CATGGRDSNQPQHF.

This clone occurred a few times. The J gene is TRBJ1-2, the V gene TRBV30; D is unclear. Germline assignment: CDR1 GTSNPN and CDR2 SVGIG (reference sequence). The CDR3 runs to 15 residues. V was shortened by 3 bases and J by 5 bases, with 19 bases between the two germline ends. CDR3 protein: CAWSKAGRSRYGYTF. The CDR3 bases are TGTGCCTGGAGCAAAGCGGGGAGATCGCGATATGGCTACACCTTC.

This clone was found once. J is TRBJ1-1 and V is TRBV2; no clear D gene. The V end lost 11 bases, the J end lost 4 bases, and 14 bases lay between the germline ends. In germline, CDR1 is SNHLY, CDR2 FYNNEI. CDR3 length: 12 residues. CDR3 sequence reads: CAGRGLFTEAFF. The CDR3 bases are TGTGCCGGGAGAGGTTTATTCACTGAAGCTTTCTTT.

The chain recombines TRBV2 with TRBJ1-3; D is undetermined. CDR1 SNHLY and CDR2 FYNNEI come from the germline V gene. With 6 bases removed from V and 5 bases from J, the gap between germline ends came to 5 bases. CDR3 length equals 11 residues. This CDR3 is CASSVRNTIYF. CDR3 DNA: TGTGCCAGCAGCGTTAGAAACACCATATATTTT.

The chain recombines TRBV7-2 with TRBJ1-5, with 7 bases that match TRBD1. V shed 2 bases and J 2 bases; nucleotides not matched to a gene: 6. The CDR3 sequence is 16 residues long. Germline loops: CDR1 SGHTA, CDR2 FQGNSA. In DNA form, the CDR3 reads TGTGCCAGCAGCTTACGACAGGGTGACGGCAATCAGCCCCAGCATTTT. Protein: CASSLRQGDGNQPQHF.

This chain connects TRBV11-2 to TRBJ1-6; D is possibly TRBD1 (6 bases). CDR1 and CDR2 (germline): SGHAT, FQNNGV. Trimming removed 5 bases from V and 0 bases from J, with 11 bases in between. CDR3 length equals 16 residues. The CDR3 here is CASSKQGSSYNSPLHF. The CDR3 region has the DNA TGTGCCAGCAGCAAACAGGGAAGCTCCTATAATTCACCCCTCCACTTT.

The chain uses TRBV5-1 and TRBJ2-3; D might be TRBD1 (5 bases). This CDR3 region has 13 residues. V was pared by 3 bases and J by 2 bases, with 7 bases between. Germline values: CDR1 SGHRS, CDR2 YFSETQ. As DNA, the CDR3 is TGCGCCAGCAGCTCTGGACACACAGATACGCAGTATTTT. Amino acid sequence: CASSSGHTDTQYF.

This chain uses TRBV6-1 with TRBJ2-1, with a tentative D call TRBD2 (6 bases). Trimming cost V 3 bases and J 3 bases, with 12 bases left between them. This CDR3 comprises 15 residues. Germline V gene data show CDR1 as MNHNS and CDR2 as SASEGT. CDR3 loop: CASSERRDFYNEQFF. DNA of the CDR3: TGTGCCAGCAGTGAGCGACGGGACTTCTACAATGAGCAGTTCTTC.

The rearrangement joins TRBV5-6 to TRBJ1-2, with no clear D. V gave up 0 bases and J gave up 2 bases, with 5 bases separating them. This CDR3 is built from 13 residues. Germline V gene data show CDR1 as SGHDT and CDR2 as YYEEEE. The CDR3 region has the DNA TGTGCCAGCAGCTTGGGAACAAACTATGGCTACACCTTC. Amino acid sequence: CASSLGTNYGYTF.

The J gene is TRBJ1-1, the V gene TRBV30; a weak D match, TRBD1 (5 bases). V lost 1 base, J lost 1 base, and 13 bases lay in between. CDR3 size: 15 residues. Germline V CDR1 and CDR2: GTSNPN, SVGIG (reference sequence). Written as DNA, the CDR3 is TGTGCCTGGAGTGGGTTCCGGACACCGAACACTGAAGCTTTCTTT. It is translated as CAWSGFRTPNTEAFF.

The CDR3 coding sequence is TGTGCCAGCAGTGATGGGACTGTGGGCATGAGATGCTACACCTTC. This translates into CASSDGTVGMRCYTF. The chain uses TRBV21-1 and TRBJ1-2. TRBV21-1 is noted as a pseudogene. The CDR3 extends over 15 amino acids.

This chain connects TRBV3-1 (or the pseudogene TRBV3-2) to TRBJ1-1, with D possibly being TRBD1 (5 bases). Germline CDR1 is LGHDT and CDR2 is YNNKEL (reference sequence). The ends were cut back, 4 bases at V and 4 bases at J, with 10 bases in the middle. There are 13 residues in the CDR3. The CDR3 sequence is CASSPREGTEAFF. CDR3 bases: TGTGCCAGCAGCCCCAGGGAGGGCACTGAAGCTTTCTTT.

Only one count was recorded for this clone. The chain combines TRBV19 with TRBJ2-3, with TRBD1 matching 8 bases. V shed 5 bases and J 4 bases; nucleotides not matched to a gene: 8. The germline V gene encodes CDR1 LNHDA and CDR2 SQIVND (reference sequence). The length of the CDR3 is 15 residues. This CDR3 is CASSSQGARADTQYF. As DNA, the CDR3 is TGTGCCAGTAGTTCCCAGGGGGCGCGGGCAGATACGCAGTATTTT.

The rearrangement uses TRBV28 and TRBJ1-2; D ambiguous. This CDR3 region has 14 residues. V was shortened by 6 bases and J by 8 bases, with 19 bases between the two germline ends. CDR1 and CDR2 from the germline V gene are MDHEN and SYDVKM. The DNA of the CDR3 is TGTGCCAGCAGCCATACGAGCCGGGTTCGAGGCTACACCTTC. Residues: CASSHTSRVRGYTF.

CDR3: CASVGQGAGGELFF. In nucleotides, the CDR3 is TGTGCCAGCGTTGGACAGGGGGCCGGCGGGGAGCTGTTTTTT. The gene calls are TRBV7-9 and TRBJ2-2; 11 bases fit TRBD1. The CDR3 spans 14 residues. J was trimmed by 7 bases and V by 8 bases; bases with no gene match: 6. In germline, CDR1 is SEHNR, CDR2 FQNEAQ (reference sequence).

V is TRBV4-1 and J is TRBJ1-3, with a tentative D call TRBD1 (6 bases). The length of the CDR3 is 17 residues. The V end was cut by 1 base, the J end by 4 bases, with 17 bases between. The germline CDR1 and CDR2 sequences are MGHRA and YSYEKL. The CDR3 reads CASSQAGRGMVGNTIYF. The CDR3 nucleotides are TGCGCCAGCAGCCAAGCTGGCAGGGGAATGGTAGGAAACACCATATATTTT.